This T cell receptor beta chain was captured by sequencing in a study of OX40 agonist ivuxolimab in advanced cancers. About the full investigation: Ivuxolimab was a fully human IgG2 agonistic monoclonal antibody targeting the costimulatory receptor OX40 (CD134). Intravenous ivuxolimab was administered to patients every 2 weeks at six dose levels: 0.01, 0.1, 0.3, 1.5, 3 and 10 mg/kg. Of the roughly 51 dose-escalation patients, hepatocellular carcinoma was present in about 20, melanoma in roughly 15, renal cell carcinoma in 9 and head and neck cancer in 9. A male proportion of under 85% and a mean age of 60 years, ranging from roughly 20 to 80, were recorded for the dose-escalation cohort. Prior anti-PD-1, anti-PD-L1 or anti-CTLA-4 therapy was permitted, and 30% to 45% of dose-escalation patients had received checkpoint inhibitors. Partial responses occurred in three dose-escalation patients, of whom one had hepatocellular carcinoma and two had cutaneous melanoma. Peripheral TCRbeta sequencing aimed to test whether ivuxolimab altered TCR sequence diversity and caused clonal T-cell expansion. The monotherapy dose-escalation portion (N ≈ 55 patients) of the phase I ivuxolimab trial is reported in the paper. Here is what the overall study found, with its caveats: After ivuxolimab, CD8+ T cells had more expanded clones than CD4+ T cells on average. Low levels of normalized T-cell clonal expansion were also shown by some nonresponding patients. At doses from 0.1 to 3.0 mg/kg, clonal expansion was seen in both CD4+ and CD8+ blood T cells between baseline and week 6. In the 0.1-3.0 mg/kg groups, partial responders had among the lowest normalized peripheral clonal expansion, particularly in CD8+ T cells. Which antigens the clonally expanded peripheral T cells were specific for was not determined.

As concerns this clone: The antigen it recognizes is unknown. At one of its ends the junction is not consistent with the germline gene, which may arise from a read error. Other DNA sequences of this sample code for an identical CDR3.

To sequence the TCRbeta CDR3 region, genomic DNA was isolated from the sorted cells. The immunoSEQ Assay was used to sequence the TCRbeta CDR3 regions. TCRdb carries this immuneACCESS record with in-frame sequences only. Its versions omit some clonotypes, under half of them owing to an unresolved V gene in the studies checked, with the rest unexplained. The sample data list about 70,000 clones, and around 88% of these were observed just once. The top ten clonotypes cover more than 2.5% of the sample. The trial excluded patients who had a history of autoimmune disease or were on systemic immunosuppression. In every dose cohort, peripheral blood was drawn for TCR sequencing at baseline, cycle 4 day 1, and cycle 7 day 1. Samples came from an open-label, multicenter, first-in-human phase I dose-escalation trial of ivuxolimab. The trial enrolled adults with locally advanced or metastatic head and neck squamous cell, hepatocellular, melanoma or renal cell carcinoma. Before TCR sequencing, CD4+ T cells and CD8+ T cells from peripheral blood were sorted into separate populations.

This TCR was sampled from an adult with an advanced solid tumor such as melanoma, head and neck, liver or kidney cancer. This material consisted of CD4+ or CD8+ T cells sorted from blood, taken in a trial of the OX40 agonist ivuxolimab.

In nucleotides, the sequence is TGTGCCAGCAGCTCAGGGACAGCGGCTAATGAAAAATTGTTTTTT. Protein translation: CASSSGTAANEKLFF. The rearranged chain carries TRBV7-2 and TRBJ1-4; the junction holds 7 bases that match TRBD1. As encoded in the germline V gene, CDR1 is SGHTA while CDR2 is FQGNSA. Its CDR3 holds 15 amino acids, cysteine through phenylalanine. The sequence is cut down to CDR3 DNA, 45 bases in frame from base 1.